The 19 T cell receptor beta chains below come from one sample, sequenced in a study of response to subunit inactivated influenza vaccine (dated by TCRdb to 2016 to 2018). The method behind the library was RT-PCR. TCRdb names Illumina HiSeq 2500 as the instrument used. The raw public reads went through TCRdb reprocessing: fastp at Q25, MiXCR clone calling, in-frame beta chains kept. Every distinct CDR3 protein forms one entry, paired with its most common genes and DNA. The sample data list 400,000 to 650,000 distinct CDR3 sequences, and 6% to 9% of these were observed just once. In total, the top ten clones hold approximately 14% of the sample. Sequences were derived from PBMCs from blood, sampled 23 months after vaccination. Receptor source: a man aged 45-69 years who received an inactivated influenza vaccine. Donor details come from another sample of the same person, matched by shared clones.

This clonotype was seen repeatedly, ten times or more. The chain has TRBV6-2 or TRBV6-3 and TRBJ2-1; D gene ambiguous. Germline V gives CDR1 MNHEY, CDR2 SVGEGT. Deletions cut 4 bases from V and 9 bases from J, with 13 bases between. The CDR3 consists of 13 residues. The CDR3 DNA sequence: TGTGCCAGCAGTTTGTCGTACGAGGCTGAGCAGTTCTTC. Its translation is CASSLSYEAEQFF.

V and J are TRBV20-1 and TRBJ2-7; D gene uncertain. V was shortened by 3 bases and J by 1 base, with 13 bases between the two germline ends. The CDR3 consists of 14 residues. Germline CDR1 is DFQATT and CDR2 is SNEGSKA (reference sequence). CDR3 region: CSARLLPRSYEQYF. In DNA, the CDR3 is TGCAGTGCTAGGCTTCTTCCTAGGTCCTACGAGCAGTACTTC.

This chain connects TRBV4-3 to TRBJ2-3; perhaps TRBD1 as D (6 bases). V lost 2 bases to trimming and J lost 5 bases, with 14 bases between them. The CDR3 sequence is 15 residues long. Germline assignment: CDR1 LGHNA and CDR2 YSLEER. CDR3 protein: CASSQLAGVGDTQYF. CDR3 DNA sequence: TGCGCCAGCAGCCAATTGGCAGGGGTCGGAGATACGCAGTATTTT.

The chain recombines TRBV20-1 with TRBJ1-5; the D is unclear. V lost 0 bases, J lost 1 base, and 7 bases lay in between. The CDR3 loop spans 14 amino acids. Germline assignment: CDR1 DFQATT and CDR2 SNEGSKA (reference sequence). CDR3 residues: CSARDSSSNQPQHF. The CDR3 DNA is TGCAGTGCTAGAGATAGTTCGAGCAATCAGCCCCAGCATTTT.

The chain joins TRBV13 to TRBJ2-3; D not certain. The germline gives CDR1 PRHDT, CDR2 FYEKMQ (reference sequence). The CDR3 length is 14 residues. V shed 3 bases and J shed 2 bases, with 9 bases lying between them. CDR3 amino acids: CASSLISVTDTQYF. CDR3 nucleotides: TGTGCCAGCAGCTTGATTTCGGTCACAGATACGCAGTATTTT. The full variable domain, completed using reference TRBV13 and TRBJ2-3, is AAGVIQSPRHLIKEKRETATLKCYPIPRHDTVYWYQQGPGQDPQFLISFYEKMQSDKGSIPDRFSAQQFSDYHSELNMSSLELGDSALYFCASSLISVTDTQYFGPGTRLTVL.

V is TRBV6-5 and J is TRBJ2-1, with 10 bases aligning to TRBD1. The J segment lost 2 bases and the V segment lost 0 bases, leaving 10 bases of the junction unmatched. The CDR3 is 19 residues long. CDR1 is MNHEY, CDR2 SVGAGI, per germline. The CDR3 coding sequence is TGTGCCAGCAGTTACTCGATCGGGACAGGGGTAATTGCCTACAATGAGCAGTTCTTC. Its translation is CASSYSIGTGVIAYNEQFF.

This clonotype turned up a few times. The V gene is TRBV7-9, the J gene TRBJ2-7; 7 bases line up with TRBD1. V trimming: 0 bases; J trimming: 0 bases; junction bases outside the gene matches: 5. Germline V gene sequence: CDR1 SEHNR, CDR2 FQNEAQ (reference sequence). This CDR3 has 16 amino acids. Written as DNA, the CDR3 is TGTGCCAGCAGCTTAGCTGGGACAGCGAACTCCTACGAGCAGTACTTC. Amino acid sequence: CASSLAGTANSYEQYF.

The rearrangement uses TRBV3-1 and TRBJ2-3, with unresolved D. This CDR3 comprises 16 residues. V was pared by 1 base and J by 3 bases, with 14 bases between. Germline V lookup: CDR1 LGHDT, CDR2 YNNKEL (reference sequence). The CDR3 sequence: CASSQGLMEGTDTQYF. The CDR3 DNA reads TGTGCCAGCAGCCAAGGACTTATGGAAGGGACAGATACGCAGTATTTT.

This clonotype was detected only a few times. This CDR3 reads CAWSGTLRPYEQYF. For the CDR3, the DNA is TGTGCCTGGAGCGGGACTCTGAGGCCCTACGAGCAGTACTTC. The V call is TRBV30, the J call TRBJ2-7; tentatively, D is TRBD2 (6 bases). Trimming shortened V by 3 bases and J by 2 bases, and 14 bases separated the two germline ends. CDR3 length: 14 amino acids. CDR1 is GTSNPN, CDR2 SVGIG, per germline (reference sequence). The whole variable domain, filled in from reference TRBV30 and TRBJ2-7, reads SQTIHQWPATLVQPVGSPLSLECTVEGTSNPNLYWYRQAAGRGLQLLFYSVGIGQISSEVPQNLSASRPQDRQFILSSKKLLLSDSGFYLCAWSGTLRPYEQYFGPGTRLTVT.

This clonotype was seen at least ten times. The chain uses TRBV10-3 and TRBJ1-2, with 11 nucleotides matching TRBD1. The CDR3 is 18 residues long. Per the germline V gene, CDR1 is ENHRY and CDR2 is SYGVKD. Unmatched junction bases numbered 9, after V lost 3 bases and J lost 0 bases. The CDR3 loop is CAISDLRDRGSPNYGYTF. The CDR3 nucleotides read TGTGCCATCAGTGATCTCCGGGACAGGGGGTCCCCTAACTATGGCTACACCTTC.

This clonotype was counted at least ten times. The gene calls are TRBV12-3 or TRBV12-4 and TRBJ2-3, with TRBD2 matching over 8 bases. Trimming removed 3 bases from V and 6 bases from J; junction bases left unmatched: 8. The CDR3 contains 15 residues. The CDR3 DNA reads as TGTGCCAGCAGTTTTAGCGGGGCGGCCACGGATACGCAGTATTTT. Encoded protein: CASSFSGAATDTQYF.

This clonotype was recorded many times. This chain connects TRBV7-8 to TRBJ2-7; 7 positions match TRBD2. Per the germline V gene, CDR1 is SGHVS and CDR2 is FQNEAQ. Trimming at V came to 1 base and at J to 6 bases, leaving 6 bases not matched to a gene. The CDR3 has 14 amino acids. CDR3 coding DNA: TGTGCCAGCAGCTTAGTGGGAGGGCCTGGCGAGCAGTACTTC. This gives the protein CASSLVGGPGEQYF.

This clonotype was counted at least ten times. This chain uses TRBV7-2 with TRBJ2-1; D gene ambiguous. The germline V gene encodes CDR1 SGHTA and CDR2 FQGNSA. V was shortened by 3 bases and J by 6 bases, with 6 bases between the two germline ends. The CDR3 is made up of 12 amino acids. The CDR3 DNA follows: TGTGCCAGCAGCTTGTTCGTCAATGAGCAGTTCTTC. Encoded protein: CASSLFVNEQFF.

V is TRBV5-1 and J is TRBJ2-3, with 9 nucleotides matching TRBD2. Trimming at V came to 6 bases and at J to 0 bases, leaving 17 bases not matched to a gene. Germline V gene sequence: CDR1 SGHRS, CDR2 YFSETQ. This CDR3 contains 19 residues. The CDR3 loop is CASTWLTAGGPTSTDTQYF. CDR3 coding DNA: TGCGCCAGCACCTGGTTGACAGCGGGAGGCCCTACTAGCACAGATACGCAGTATTTT.

Only one count was recorded for this clonotype. The rearrangement joins TRBV9 to TRBJ2-5, with D possibly matching TRBD2 (5 bases). The V end lost 7 bases, the J end lost 5 bases, and 21 bases lay between the germline ends. There are 15 residues in the CDR3. The germline gives CDR1 SGDLS, CDR2 YYNGEE. The CDR3: CASCPRTGNGETQYF. The CDR3 bases are TGTGCCAGCTGCCCGAGGACGGGGAACGGGGAGACCCAGTACTTC.

This clonotype was recorded many times. The chain couples TRBV23-1 to TRBJ2-5; D might be TRBD2 (6 bases). TRBV23-1 is noted as an ORF with a role that remains uncertain. This CDR3 contains 10 residues. The germline V and J ends were trimmed by 1 base and 13 bases, with 7 bases remaining between them. In DNA, the CDR3 is TGCGCCAGCAGTCAATGGAGGGGGTACTTC. Translated, it gives CASSQWRGYF.

This clonotype was detected many times. The chain joins TRBV20-1 to TRBJ2-7; D uncertain. The CDR3 covers 13 residues. Germline V gives CDR1 DFQATT, CDR2 SNEGSKA (reference sequence). The V end was cut by 0 bases, the J end by 5 bases, with 11 bases between. CDR3 residues: CSARDIRIDEQYF. CDR3 in DNA: TGCAGTGCTAGAGATATACGTATCGACGAGCAGTACTTC.

This clonotype was counted at least ten times. The rearrangement joins TRBV29-1 to TRBJ2-5; D not resolved. Trimming pared 4 bases from V and 1 base from J, leaving 7 bases between. The germline gives CDR1 SQVTM, CDR2 ANQGSEA. The length of the CDR3 is 12 residues. DNA for the CDR3: TGCAGCGTTGGGCCTACCCAAGAGACCCAGTACTTC. It encodes CSVGPTQETQYF.

This clonotype was observed a few times. The genes are TRBV6-1 and TRBJ2-3, with TRBD2 identical over 13 bases. CDR3 length equals 17 residues. Trimming removed 5 bases from V and 0 bases from J; junction bases left unmatched: 5. CDR1 is MNHNS and CDR2 is SASEGT in the germline V gene. CDR3 residues: CASSPGLAGTSTDTQYF. For the CDR3, the DNA is TGTGCCAGCAGTCCGGGACTAGCGGGGACTAGCACAGATACGCAGTATTTT.